The 26 T cell receptor beta chains listed next were all sequenced from one sample in a study of shared clonotypes between healthy human individuals. TCRdb's copy holds only in-frame clones and misses some; the assay was immunoSEQ multiplex PCR. The table lists about 680,000 clones, roughly nine tenths of them singletons. CD45RO-negative, CCR7-positively selected cells formed the naive CD8 fraction, excluding terminally differentiated effector memory CD45RA+ cells. Sequenced: naive CD8+ T cells sorted from blood. The receptor source for this set is a man aged 25 to 40 in good health.

The chain employs TRBV2 and TRBJ1-5; possible D gene TRBD1, 6 bases. Germline V CDR1 and CDR2: SNHLY, FYNNEI. V was pared by 8 bases and J by 3 bases, with 11 bases between. The CDR3 sequence is 13 residues long. CDR3 nucleotide sequence: TGTGCCAGCGGGGGGCAAAACAATCAGCCCCAGCATTTT. It codes for CASGGQNNQPQHF.

This chain links TRBV29-1 with TRBJ1-2, with 12 bases identical to TRBD1. With 4 bases clipped from V and 5 bases from J, the junction kept 5 bases outside the gene matches. The CDR3 has 14 amino acids. The germline gives CDR1 SQVTM, CDR2 ANQGSEA. The CDR3, as DNA: TGCAGCGTTGCTGGGACAGGGGGCTTTTATGGCTACACCTTC. This gives the protein CSVAGTGGFYGYTF.

In this sample, this clone turned up a few times. The chain combines TRBV19 with TRBJ2-2; no clear D. Per the germline V gene, CDR1 is LNHDA and CDR2 is SQIVND (reference sequence). CDR3 length: 12 amino acids. Deletions cut 5 bases from V and 3 bases from J, with 4 bases between. The CDR3 DNA sequence: TGTGCCAGTAGTGGGGACACCGGGGAGCTGTTTTTT. It codes for CASSGDTGELFF.

This sequence joins TRBV10-3 and TRBJ2-1; perhaps TRBD1 as D (6 bases). Germline V gene lookup returns CDR1 ENHRY and CDR2 SYGVKD. This CDR3 is built from 13 residues. V dropped 2 bases and J dropped 7 bases, with 9 bases sitting between them. The CDR3 coding sequence is TGTGCCATCAGTGAGACAGGGCCTAATGAGCAGTTCTTC. Translating it yields CAISETGPNEQFF.

The genes are TRBV6-5 and TRBJ2-7, with D possibly matching TRBD1 (6 bases). CDR3 length: 15 amino acids. V was shortened by 6 bases and J by 3 bases, with 18 bases between the two germline ends. CDR1 is MNHEY and CDR2 is SVGAGI in the germline V gene. CDR3 in amino acids: CASRAGESLFYEQYF. Here the CDR3 DNA reads TGTGCCAGCAGAGCAGGGGAGAGTCTGTTCTACGAGCAGTACTTC.

The chain carries TRBV5-1 and TRBJ2-3; TRBD1 might be the D (6 bases). This CDR3 contains 15 residues. V dropped 8 bases and J dropped 2 bases, with 18 bases sitting between them. Germline V lookup: CDR1 SGHRS, CDR2 YFSETQ. In DNA form, the CDR3 reads TGCGCCAGTCACAGGGACCGACGTGACACAGATACGCAGTATTTT. Protein product: CASHRDRRDTDTQYF. The full variable domain, completed using reference TRBV5-1 and TRBJ2-3, is KAGVTQTPRYLIKTRGQQVTLSCSPISGHRSVSWYQQTPGQGLQFLFEYFSETQRNKGNFPGRFSGRQFSNSRSEMNVSTLELGDSALYLCASHRDRRDTDTQYFGPGTRLTVL.

This rearrangement joins TRBV7-9 to TRBJ2-7; TRBD1 agrees at 7 bases. This CDR3 is 17 amino acids long. Looked up from germline, CDR1 is SEHNR and CDR2 is FQNEAQ (reference sequence). The V gene end was trimmed by 2 bases and the J gene end by 7 bases; junction bases not matched to a gene: 17. The CDR3 nucleotides are TGTGCCAGCAGCTTAAGTGGGACAGCCCTGGCGTCTCGAGAGCAGTACTTC. It yields the protein CASSLSGTALASREQYF. The full variable domain, completed using reference TRBV7-9 and TRBJ2-7, is DTGVSQNPRHKITKRGQNVTFRCDPISEHNRLYWYRQTLGQGPEFLTYFQNEAQLEKSRLLSDRFSAERPKGSFSTLEIQRTEQGDSAMYLCASSLSGTALASREQYFGPGTRLTVT.

As concerns this clone: Within the sample, other DNA sequences also encode this same CDR3. This chain connects TRBV4-3 to TRBJ2-7; TRBD1 agrees at 11 bases. The CDR3 length is 14 residues. The V segment lost 4 bases and the J segment 4 bases; nucleotides outside the gene matches: 3. Looked up from germline, CDR1 is LGHNA and CDR2 is YSLEER. The CDR3 DNA reads TGCGCCAGCAGCCGCGGACAGGGGGCATACGAGCAGTACTTC. Protein product: CASSRGQGAYEQYF.

The chain carries TRBV7-9 and TRBJ1-2; maybe TRBD1 (5 bases). Germline-derived CDR1 and CDR2 are SEHNR and FQNEAQ (reference sequence). This CDR3 comprises 16 residues. V was cut by 0 bases and J by 5 bases, with 16 bases left in between. CDR3 sequence: CASSLAVGQGRYGYTF. The CDR3, as DNA: TGTGCCAGCAGCTTAGCCGTCGGGCAGGGCCGGTATGGCTACACCTTC.

The V call is TRBV5-5, the J call TRBJ2-7; D is unclear. The CDR3 totals 11 residues. With 0 bases removed from V and 5 bases from J, the gap between germline ends came to 3 bases. CDR1 is SGHKS, CDR2 YYEKEE, per germline (reference sequence). The CDR3 sequence: CASSLVDEQYF. In DNA form, the CDR3 reads TGTGCCAGCAGCTTGGTTGACGAGCAGTACTTC.

The chain is built from TRBV27 and TRBJ2-3, with D possibly matching TRBD2 (6 bases). Germline CDR1 and CDR2: MNHEY and SMNVEV (reference sequence). With 4 bases removed from V and 4 bases from J, the gap between germline ends came to 6 bases. The CDR3 totals 12 residues. CDR3 nucleotides: TGTGCCAGCAGTTGGGGGGCAGATACGCAGTATTTT. Its protein product is CASSWGADTQYF.

The chain is built from TRBV5-1 and TRBJ2-2; TRBD1 agrees at 7 bases. The V gene end was trimmed by 2 bases and the J gene end by 5 bases; junction bases not matched to a gene: 6. This CDR3 has 15 amino acids. Germline loops: CDR1 SGHRS, CDR2 YFSETQ. The CDR3 region has the DNA TGCGCCAGCAGCTTCCGGGACAGTTCGACCGGGGAGCTGTTTTTT. Amino acids: CASSFRDSSTGELFF.

This clone has a handful of counts. The rearrangement uses TRBV4-1 and TRBJ1-1, with 8 bases that match TRBD1. The germline CDR1 and CDR2 sequences are MGHRA and YSYEKL. The CDR3 covers 14 residues. Trimming cost V 4 bases and J 0 bases; bases outside gene matches: 1. CDR3 in DNA: TGCGCCAGCAGCCCGGGACAGGTGAACACTGAAGCTTTCTTT. It is translated as CASSPGQVNTEAFF.

The chain joins TRBV4-1 to TRBJ2-7; D ambiguous. CDR1 and CDR2 from the germline V gene are MGHRA and YSYEKL. The CDR3 is made up of 14 amino acids. The V end was cut by 0 bases, the J end by 6 bases, with 12 bases between. The CDR3: CASSQDKIITEQYF. The CDR3 nucleotides read TGCGCCAGCAGCCAAGATAAAATAATTACCGAGCAGTACTTC.

The chain carries TRBV27 and TRBJ2-7; TRBD1 or TRBD2 may be the D gene (5 bases each). CDR1 is MNHEY and CDR2 is SMNVEV in the germline V gene (reference sequence). Trimming left V 2 bases short and J 5 bases short, with 13 bases between. CDR3 length: 14 residues. CDR3 nucleotide sequence: TGTGCCAGCAGTTTACGGGACCTATCTCACGAGCAGTACTTC. Amino acid sequence: CASSLRDLSHEQYF.

As to this clone: The same CDR3 arises from other DNA sequences in this sample as well. DNA for the CDR3: TGTGCCAGCAGCTTAGGGACAGGGGGCTTTTACGAGCAGTACTTC. This gives the protein CASSLGTGGFYEQYF. The rearrangement joins TRBV11-2 to TRBJ2-7; the match to TRBD1 covers 11 bases. The V and J ends lost 1 base and 4 bases, in that order; junction bases with no gene match: 3. CDR1 and CDR2 (germline): SGHAT, FQNNGV. This CDR3 region has 15 residues.

CDR3 region: CASSFAAWEGYEQYF. In nucleotides, the CDR3 is TGTGCCAGCAGTTTCGCGGCCTGGGAGGGTTACGAGCAGTACTTC. The chain couples TRBV28 to TRBJ2-5; TRBD2 matches at 7 bases. Matching the DNA end better, TRBJ2-7 makes the J call doubtful. The CDR3 length is 15 residues. CDR1 MDHEN and CDR2 SYDVKM come from the germline V gene.

The chain employs TRBV10-1 and TRBJ2-2, with 8 bases that match TRBD1. The V gene end was trimmed by 3 bases and the J gene end by 3 bases; junction bases not matched to a gene: 27. CDR3 size: 23 residues. CDR1 WNHNN and CDR2 SYGVQD come from the germline V gene (reference sequence). Here the CDR3 reads CASSEVLSRTGTGLPRYTGELFF. In DNA, the CDR3 is TGCGCCAGCAGTGAAGTGTTGTCTCGAACCGGGACAGGACTCCCCAGGTACACCGGGGAGCTGTTTTTT.

This sequence joins TRBV14 and TRBJ2-1; D unclear. With 0 bases removed from V and 0 bases from J, the gap between germline ends came to 9 bases. From germline, CDR1 is SGHDN and CDR2 FVKESK. The length of the CDR3 is 16 residues. The CDR3 loop reads CASSQDTTSSYNEQFF. The DNA for the CDR3 is TGTGCCAGCAGCCAAGATACGACGAGCTCCTACAATGAGCAGTTCTTC.

This chain joins TRBV11-2 and TRBJ2-1; D remains ambiguous. CDR3 length equals 14 residues. The germline V and J ends were trimmed by 0 bases and 4 bases, with 7 bases remaining between them. Germline V lookup: CDR1 SGHAT, CDR2 FQNNGV. For the CDR3, the DNA is TGTGCCAGCAGCTTAGATTTACTTTACAATGAGCAGTTCTTC. The encoded protein is CASSLDLLYNEQFF. Looking up the rest from reference TRBV11-2 and TRBJ2-1 gives the full variable domain: EAGVAQSPRYKIIEKRQSVAFWCNPISGHATLYWYQQILGQGPKLLIQFQNNGVVDDSQLPKDRFSAERLKGVDSTLKIQPAKLEDSAVYLCASSLDLLYNEQFFGPGTRLTVL.

This clone appeared once. The chain combines TRBV7-6 with TRBJ2-1; D is possibly TRBD1 (6 bases). This CDR3 is 14 amino acids long. The V end lost 0 bases, the J end lost 8 bases, and 11 bases lay between the germline ends. CDR1 and CDR2 (germline): SGHVS, FNYEAQ. As DNA, the CDR3 is TGTGCCAGCAGCTTAGCGGGAAAGGGGGATGAGCAGTTCTTC. Residues: CASSLAGKGDEQFF.

This clone was recorded a few times. Other DNA sequences in the sample encode the same CDR3. The V gene is TRBV18, the J gene TRBJ2-5, with TRBD2 identical over 7 bases. The CDR3 is 13 amino acids. V was pared by 0 bases and J by 5 bases, with 0 bases of the junction left unmatched. Germline CDR1 and CDR2: KGHSH and LQKENI. The CDR3 protein is CASSPPGGETQYF. CDR3 DNA sequence: TGTGCCAGCTCACCACCGGGGGGGGAGACCCAGTACTTC.

Remarks on this clone: The same CDR3 is also encoded by other DNA sequences in this sample. This rearrangement joins TRBV7-9 to TRBJ2-7; no reliable D call. Per the germline V gene, CDR1 is SEHNR and CDR2 is FQNEAQ (reference sequence). V dropped 2 bases and J dropped 7 bases, with 6 bases sitting between them. There are 11 residues in the CDR3. The CDR3, as DNA: TGTGCCAGCAGCTTATCAGGAGAGCAGTACTTC. This translates into CASSLSGEQYF.

The rearrangement uses TRBV14 and TRBJ2-7; D ambiguous. This CDR3 has 15 residues. Trimming pared 3 bases from V and 0 bases from J, leaving 12 bases between. Looked up from germline, CDR1 is SGHDN and CDR2 is FVKESK. The DNA for the CDR3 is TGTGCCAGCAGCCATTCTCTCACGGCCTCCTACGAGCAGTACTTC. The encoded protein is CASSHSLTASYEQYF.

This clone was detected only once. Other DNA sequences within the sample encode an identical CDR3. The chain has TRBV29-1 and TRBJ2-1, with TRBD2 as a possible D gene (5 bases). Germline lookup yields CDR1 SQVTM and CDR2 ANQGSEA. There are 13 residues in the CDR3. V shed 3 bases and J shed 0 bases, with 6 bases lying between them. CDR3 loop: CSVDGSSYNEQFF. CDR3 in DNA: TGCAGCGTTGATGGGAGCTCCTACAATGAGCAGTTCTTC.

This chain links TRBV15 with TRBJ1-2, with D perhaps TRBD1 (5 bases). The CDR3 runs to 16 residues. Trimming removed 0 bases at V and 3 bases at J, with 14 bases between. The germline V gene encodes CDR1 LNHNV and CDR2 YYDKDF (reference sequence). CDR3 protein: CATSRDLRGGDYGYTF. The CDR3 nucleotides read TGTGCCACCAGCAGAGATCTGCGGGGAGGGGACTATGGCTACACCTTC.